The 21 T cell receptor beta chains presented below share a single source sample, sequenced in a study of CD8 T cells in ankylosing spondylitis (TCRdb year 2017). Library preparation employed 5' RACE. For sequencing, an Illumina HiSeq 2500 was employed. Clones were called with MiXCR by TCRdb after fastp trimmed the public reads at Q25, and only in-frame beta chains were retained. A single entry per CDR3 protein holds the most common genes and DNA from its merged rows. In this sample the table shows some 240,000 distinct CDR3 sequences, 7.5% to 9% of which occur a single time. The leading ten clones occupy around 7% of the sample. Sequenced material: blood, either unsorted or a sorted T cell fraction (not recorded which). The receptors originated from a male donor with ankylosing spondylitis or in good health (not recorded which).

This clonotype has at least ten counts. The rearrangement joins TRBV5-6 to TRBJ2-3; 9 positions match TRBD1. Germline CDR1 is SGHDT and CDR2 is YYEEEE. Trimming removed 4 bases from V and 4 bases from J; junction bases left unmatched: 10. The CDR3 has 16 amino acids. In DNA form, the CDR3 reads TGTGCCAGCAGCCCCAAGAGGGACAGGGTGTCAGATACGCAGTATTTT. Translated: CASSPKRDRVSDTQYF.

The J gene is TRBJ1-5, the V gene TRBV7-6; tentatively, D is TRBD1 (6 bases). V lost 5 bases, J lost 2 bases, and 10 bases lay in between. The CDR3 is made up of 14 amino acids. Germline CDR1 is SGHVS and CDR2 is FNYEAQ. The CDR3 loop reads CASSQGFGNQPQHF. Written as DNA, the CDR3 is TGTGCCAGCAGCCAGGGGTTTGGCAATCAGCCCCAGCATTTT.

This clonotype was recorded many times. The V call is TRBV11-2, the J call TRBJ1-5; D not certain. V was trimmed by 1 base and J by 0 bases, leaving 13 bases between them. The CDR3 spans 17 residues. In germline, CDR1 is SGHAT, CDR2 FQNNGV. CDR3 protein: CASSLVATAYSNQPQHF. DNA of the CDR3: TGTGCCAGCAGCTTAGTAGCGACGGCGTATAGCAATCAGCCCCAGCATTTT.

This clonotype was found many times. The chain employs TRBV13 and TRBJ1-3; D is unclear. The CDR3 is made up of 15 amino acids. Trimming shortened V by 2 bases and J by 4 bases, and 12 bases separated the two germline ends. The V gene's germline CDR1 is PRHDT and CDR2 FYEKMQ (reference sequence). The CDR3: CASSLSSSEGNTIYF. The CDR3, as DNA: TGTGCCAGCAGCTTAAGCTCCTCGGAGGGAAACACCATATATTTT.

This clonotype was counted ten times or more. This chain links TRBV4-2 with TRBJ1-2; D not certain. The V end was cut by 0 bases, the J end by 0 bases, with 8 bases between. CDR1 is LGHNA and CDR2 is YNFKEQ in the germline V gene. The length of the CDR3 is 15 residues. The CDR3 nucleotides are TGTGCCAGCAGCCAAGATCGCAGCGCTAACTATGGCTACACCTTC. Its protein is CASSQDRSANYGYTF.

This clonotype was picked up many times. This rearrangement joins TRBV30 to TRBJ2-3, with a weak D call TRBD2 (5 bases). Trimming took off 7 bases at V and 0 bases at J, with 11 bases between the two ends. The CDR3 consists of 13 residues. CDR1 and CDR2 (germline): GTSNPN, SVGIG (reference sequence). The CDR3 bases are TGTGCCTTCCAAAGCGGAAGCACAGATACGCAGTATTTT. It yields the protein CAFQSGSTDTQYF. Full variable domain (outside the CDR3, taken from reference TRBV30 and TRBJ2-3): SQTIHQWPATLVQPVGSPLSLECTVEGTSNPNLYWYRQAAGRGLQLLFYSVGIGQISSEVPQNLSASRPQDRQFILSSKKLLLSDSGFYLCAFQSGSTDTQYFGPGTRLTVL.

The chain couples TRBV11-1 to TRBJ2-7, with 9 nucleotides matching TRBD1. Germline values: CDR1 SGHAT, CDR2 FQDESV (reference sequence). CDR3 length: 16 residues. The ends lost 3 bases at V and 6 bases at J; junction bases unmatched: 12. In nucleotides, the CDR3 is TGTGCCAGCAGCTTTCTGGAACCGGGACAGGGACCCGAGCAGTACTTC. The encoded protein is CASSFLEPGQGPEQYF.

V and J are TRBV10-3 and TRBJ2-4; 7 bases match TRBD2. CDR1 ENHRY and CDR2 SYGVKD come from the germline V gene. The CDR3 has 15 residues. V lost 0 bases, J lost 5 bases, and 4 bases stayed unmatched. The DNA for the CDR3 is TGTGCCATCAGTGAGTCGGGGGGGAGAGAAAACATTCAGTACTTC. It is translated as CAISESGGRENIQYF.

This clonotype was detected a few times. The chain uses TRBV7-2 and TRBJ1-1; tentatively, D is TRBD1 (6 bases). V was pared by 1 base and J by 3 bases, with 12 bases between. The CDR3 is made up of 15 amino acids. Germline V lookup: CDR1 SGHTA, CDR2 FQGNSA. CDR3 bases: TGTGCCAGCAGCTTAGGGGGGGCCGGGGACACTGAAGCTTTCTTT. It is translated as CASSLGGAGDTEAFF.

This clonotype was counted at least ten times. The chain carries TRBV10-2 and TRBJ1-2; the D gene is possibly TRBD1 (6 bases). The V gene lost 5 bases and the J gene lost 5 bases, with 18 bases spanning the gap. The CDR3 totals 15 residues. CDR1 WSHSY and CDR2 SAAADI come from the germline V gene. The CDR3 sequence: CASSTHGQSAYGYTF. CDR3 DNA sequence: TGCGCCAGCAGTACTCATGGACAGTCGGCGTATGGCTACACCTTC.

This clonotype was detected ten times or more. The V gene is TRBV5-6, the J gene TRBJ2-1; possible D gene TRBD1, 6 bases. This CDR3 comprises 15 residues. Per germline, CDR1 SGHDT and CDR2 YYEEEE. V lost 0 bases and J 1 base, leaving 8 bases between the germline ends. CDR3 amino acids: CASSLGGQSYNEQFF. The CDR3 DNA is TGTGCCAGCAGCTTGGGCGGACAGTCCTACAATGAGCAGTTCTTC.

The chain combines TRBV3-1 with TRBJ2-3; TRBD2 aligns across 9 bases. CDR1 is LGHDT and CDR2 is YNNKEL in the germline V gene (reference sequence). CDR3 length: 17 residues. With 8 bases clipped from V and 0 bases from J, the junction kept 12 bases outside the gene matches. CDR3 amino acids: CASSHSTSGASTDTQYF. Written as DNA, the CDR3 is TGTGCCAGCTCCCACTCGACTAGCGGAGCTAGCACAGATACGCAGTATTTT.

This clonotype was detected only a few times. This chain uses TRBV6-2 or TRBV6-3 with TRBJ2-6; possibly TRBD1 for D (5 bases). Germline CDR1 MNHEY, CDR2 SVGEGT. CDR3 size: 19 residues. V was shortened by 3 bases and J by 1 base, with 19 bases between the two germline ends. The CDR3 DNA is TGTGCCAGCAGTTATATTCCAGGGCAGGGTATTTCTGGGGCCAACGTCCTGACTTTC. It translates to CASSYIPGQGISGANVLTF.

This clonotype occurred many times. The rearrangement links TRBV20-1 to TRBJ2-2; 7 nucleotides align to TRBD2. The CDR3 has 13 residues. Germline V gives CDR1 DFQATT, CDR2 SNEGSKA (reference sequence). Trimming at V came to 6 bases and at J to 6 bases, leaving 7 bases not matched to a gene. CDR3 loop: CSAADGLAGELFF. The CDR3 DNA reads as TGCAGTGCGGCGGACGGACTAGCCGGGGAGCTGTTTTTT.

This clonotype was seen repeatedly, ten times or more. At one end the junction does not follow the germline gene, possibly because of a read error. The J gene is TRBJ1-4, the V gene TRBV7-7; D gene unclear. There are 15 residues in the CDR3. The V gene's germline CDR1 is SSHAT and CDR2 FNYEAQ (reference sequence). This CDR3 reads CASSLHVGLNEKLFF. The CDR3 coding sequence is TGTGCTAGCAGCCTACATGTGGGCTTGAATGAAAAACTGTTTTTT.

This clonotype showed up many times. This chain links TRBV7-2 with TRBJ2-2, with 7 positions matching TRBD1. The CDR3 is made up of 14 amino acids. CDR1 and CDR2 from the germline V gene are SGHTA and FQGNSA. V trimming: 6 bases; J trimming: 6 bases; junction bases outside the gene matches: 7. The CDR3 loop is CASRLAGGPGELFF. CDR3 DNA: TGTGCCAGCAGACTCGCAGGGGGACCCGGGGAGCTGTTTTTT. Complete variable domain (other parts from reference TRBV7-2 and TRBJ2-2): GAGVSQSPSNKVTEKGKDVELRCDPISGHTALYWYRQSLGQGLEFLIYFQGNSAPDKSGLPSDRFSAERTGGSVSTLTIQRTQQEDSAVYLCASRLAGGPGELFFGEGSRLTVL.

This clonotype was picked up a small number of times. The chain combines TRBV6-4 with TRBJ2-1, with no clear D. The CDR3 is 11 amino acids. Germline V CDR1 and CDR2: MRHNA, SNTAGT. Trimming shortened V by 5 bases and J by 8 bases, and 7 bases separated the two germline ends. CDR3 sequence (DNA): TGTGCCAGCAGTCGCAGGCATGAGCAGTTCTTC. Translated, it gives CASSRRHEQFF.

This clonotype was found many times. The rearrangement links TRBV6-2 or TRBV6-3 to TRBJ2-6, with D unresolved. Germline CDR1 and CDR2: MNHEY and SVGEGT. This CDR3 has 15 amino acids. V lost 6 bases to trimming and J lost 1 base, with 10 bases between them. The DNA for the CDR3 is TGTGCCAGCAGCTCCGACCCTTCTGGGGCCAACGTCCTGACTTTC. As protein: CASSSDPSGANVLTF.

This clonotype was counted ten times or more. This rearrangement joins TRBV15 to TRBJ2-2; no clear D. Germline-derived CDR1 and CDR2 are LNHNV and YYDKDF (reference sequence). The V and J ends lost 0 bases and 6 bases respectively, with 11 bases between them. This CDR3 region has 15 residues. This chain's CDR3 is CATSRDLEGAGELFF. DNA of the CDR3: TGTGCCACCAGCAGAGATCTTGAAGGCGCCGGGGAGCTGTTTTTT.

In its sample, this clonotype was seen many times. The chain recombines TRBV10-3 with TRBJ2-2; tentative D call: TRBD2 (5 bases). The CDR3 sequence is 13 residues long. Trimming took off 4 bases at V and 3 bases at J, with 6 bases between the two ends. Germline CDR1 and CDR2: ENHRY and SYGVKD. CDR3 coding DNA: TGTGCCATCAGTGCCGGGGACACCGGGGAGCTGTTTTTT. This gives the protein CAISAGDTGELFF.

This clonotype appeared many times. The rearrangement links TRBV5-1 to TRBJ1-1; weak D call: TRBD1 (6 bases). The CDR3 is 13 amino acids. Germline CDR1 is SGHRS and CDR2 is YFSETQ. V was shortened by 0 bases and J by 6 bases, with 9 bases between the two germline ends. Here the CDR3 DNA reads TGCGCCAGCAGCTTGGCAAGGACAGCTGAAGCTTTCTTT. It specifies CASSLARTAEAFF.